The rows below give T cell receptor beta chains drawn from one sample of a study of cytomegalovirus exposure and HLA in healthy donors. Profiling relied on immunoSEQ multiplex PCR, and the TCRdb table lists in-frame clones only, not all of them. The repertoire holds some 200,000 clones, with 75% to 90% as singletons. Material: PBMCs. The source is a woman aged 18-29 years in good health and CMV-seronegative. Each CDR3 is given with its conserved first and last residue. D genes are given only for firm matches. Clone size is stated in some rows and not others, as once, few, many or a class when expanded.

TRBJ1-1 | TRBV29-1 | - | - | CSGEQGNTEAFF | TGCAGCGGTGAACAGGGGAACACTGAAGCTTTCTTT
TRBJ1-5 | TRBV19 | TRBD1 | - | CASSKDGTGAQHF | TGTGCCAGTAGTAAAGACGGGACAGGAGCCCAGCATTTT
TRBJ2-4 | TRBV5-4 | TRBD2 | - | CASTLAGGPNIQYF | TGTGCCAGCACCTTAGCGGGGGGGCCGAACATTCAGTACTTC
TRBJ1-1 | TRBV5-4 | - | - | CASSLRGNTEAFF | TGTGCCAGCAGCTTGCGGGGGAACACTGAAGCTTTCTTT
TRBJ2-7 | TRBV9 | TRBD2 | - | CASSVGREGPVGQYF | TGTGCCAGCAGCGTAGGGAGGGAGGGCCCGGTTGGGCAGTACTTC
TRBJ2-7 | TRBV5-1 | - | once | CASSLSRQLRTYEQYF | TGCGCCAGCAGCTTGTCTAGGCAGCTACGGACTTACGAGCAGTACTTC
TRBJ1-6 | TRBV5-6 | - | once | CASSEPGQYNSPLHF | TGTGCCAGCAGCGAACCCGGACAATATAATTCACCCCTCCACTTT
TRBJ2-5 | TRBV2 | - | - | CASSRQETQYF | TGTGCCAGCAGCCGCCAAGAGACCCAGTACTTC
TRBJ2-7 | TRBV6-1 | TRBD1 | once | CASSLNRGYNEQYF | TGTGCCAGCAGTCTTAACAGGGGTTACAACGAGCAGTACTTC
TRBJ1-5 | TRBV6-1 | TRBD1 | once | CASSVQGSNQPQHF | TGTGCCAGCAGTGTACAGGGGTCCAATCAGCCCCAGCATTTT
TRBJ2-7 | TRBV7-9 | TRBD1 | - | CASSPRGINYEQYF | TGTGCCAGCAGCCCCAGGGGGATTAACTACGAGCAGTACTTC
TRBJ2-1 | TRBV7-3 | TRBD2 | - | CASSLTGTSVRARNEQFF | TGTGCCAGCAGCTTAACAGGGACTAGCGTCAGAGCAAGAAATGAGCAGTTCTTC
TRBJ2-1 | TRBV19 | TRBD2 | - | CASSIGAGGLNEQFF | TGTGCCAGTAGTATAGGTGCGGGGGGGTTGAATGAGCAGTTCTTC
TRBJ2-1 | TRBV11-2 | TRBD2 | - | CASSSSGREGYNEQFF | TGTGCCAGCAGCTCTAGCGGGAGGGAAGGCTACAATGAGCAGTTCTTC
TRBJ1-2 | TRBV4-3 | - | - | CASSLAGHSNYGYTF | TGCGCCAGCAGCCTCGCCGGACATTCTAACTATGGCTACACCTTC
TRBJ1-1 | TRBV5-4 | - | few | CASSQGRSGGTEAFF | TGTGCCAGCAGCCAAGGTCGTTCTGGGGGGACTGAAGCTTTCTTT
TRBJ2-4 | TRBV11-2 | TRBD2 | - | CASSQQSGRAQKQNIQYF | TGTGCCAGCAGCCAGCAGAGCGGGAGGGCCCAGAAGCAAAACATTCAGTACTTC
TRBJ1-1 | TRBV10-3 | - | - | CATGGGPEAFF | TGTGCCACCGGTGGTGGTCCCGAAGCTTTCTTT
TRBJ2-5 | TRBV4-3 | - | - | CASSQGGGEETQYF | TGCGCCAGCAGCCAAGGTGGCGGGGAGGAGACCCAGTACTTC
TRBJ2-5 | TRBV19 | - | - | CASSQQGRAQETQYF | TGTGCCAGTAGCCAACAGGGAAGGGCACAAGAGACCCAGTACTTC
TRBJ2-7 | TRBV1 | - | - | CTSSQVDRYNGVRPREQYF | TGCACCAGCAGCCAAGTCGACAGGTATAATGGAGTCAGGCCGCGTGAGCAGTACTTC
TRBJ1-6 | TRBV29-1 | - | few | CSVLLRGDSDSPLHF | TGCAGCGTTTTGTTGCGGGGGGATTCTGATTCACCCCTCCACTTT
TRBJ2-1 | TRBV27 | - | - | CASSLSVLVENEQFF | TGTGCCAGCAGTTTATCGGTACTAGTCGAAAATGAGCAGTTCTTC
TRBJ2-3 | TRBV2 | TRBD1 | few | CASRGTGEADTQYF | TGTGCCAGCAGGGGGACAGGGGAGGCAGATACGCAGTATTTT
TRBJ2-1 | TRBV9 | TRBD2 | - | CASSVAAGGSNEQFF | TGTGCCAGCAGCGTAGCAGCGGGAGGCAGTAATGAGCAGTTCTTC
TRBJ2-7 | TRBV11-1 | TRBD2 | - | CASSLGGGSIYEQYF | TGTGCCAGCAGCTTAGGGGGCGGGAGCATCTACGAGCAGTACTTC
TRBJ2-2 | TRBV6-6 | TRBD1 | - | CASSQGQGHRELFF | TGTGCCAGCAGTCAGGGACAGGGACACCGGGAGCTGTTTTTT
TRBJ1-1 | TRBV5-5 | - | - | CASSLGQANTEAFF | TGTGCCAGCAGCTTGGGCCAGGCGAACACTGAAGCTTTCTTT
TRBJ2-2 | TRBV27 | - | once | CASSSGQLTTGELFF | TGTGCCAGCAGTTCCGGACAACTCACCACCGGGGAGCTGTTTTTT
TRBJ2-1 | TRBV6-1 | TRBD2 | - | CASSEALLAGLPLPYNEQFF | TGTGCCAGCAGTGAAGCCCTACTAGCGGGCTTACCCTTACCATACAATGAGCAGTTCTTC
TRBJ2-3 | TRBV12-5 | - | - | CASGLEPQPWMRGNTDTQYF | TGTGCTAGTGGTTTGGAGCCCCAGCCCTGGATGAGGGGGAACACAGATACGCAGTATTTT
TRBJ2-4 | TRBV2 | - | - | CASSRSDYIQYF | TGTGCCAGCAGCAGGTCTGATTACATTCAGTACTTC
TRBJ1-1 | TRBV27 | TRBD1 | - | CASSKTGAGFAFF | TGTGCCAGCAGTAAGACAGGGGCAGGGTTTGCTTTCTTT
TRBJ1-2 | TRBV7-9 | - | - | CATDKGGNYGYTF | TGTGCCACCGACAAAGGGGGTAACTATGGCTACACCTTC
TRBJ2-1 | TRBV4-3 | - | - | CASSGKWGGPYNEQFF | TGCGCCAGCAGCGGTAAATGGGGGGGCCCCTACAATGAGCAGTTCTTC
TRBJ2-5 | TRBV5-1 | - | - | CASSDSPVETQYF | TGCGCCAGCAGCGACAGTCCTGTAGAGACCCAGTACTTC
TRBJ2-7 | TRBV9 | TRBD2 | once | CASSKQAGDISEQYF | TGTGCCAGCAGCAAACAAGCGGGAGATATCTCCGAGCAGTACTTC
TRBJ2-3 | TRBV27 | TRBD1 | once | CASSFGTGRADTQYF | TGTGCCAGCAGTTTCGGGACAGGGAGAGCAGATACGCAGTATTTT
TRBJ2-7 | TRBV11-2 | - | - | CASTNANVKYEQYF | TGTGCCAGCACCAACGCGAATGTGAAATACGAGCAGTACTTC
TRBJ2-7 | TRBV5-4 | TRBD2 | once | CASSLEQTSGFYEQYF | TGTGCCAGCAGCCTGGAGCAGACTAGCGGGTTCTACGAGCAGTACTTC
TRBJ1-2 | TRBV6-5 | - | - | CASSPVGTIPGYTF | TGTGCCAGCAGCCCGGTTGGGACAATTCCTGGCTACACCTTC
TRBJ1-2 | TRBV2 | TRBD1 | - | CASSRTGPSYGYTF | TGTGCCAGCAGCCGGACAGGACCATCCTATGGCTACACCTTC
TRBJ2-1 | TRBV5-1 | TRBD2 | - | CASRVTGGANEQFF | TGCGCCAGCAGAGTTACCGGGGGGGCTAATGAGCAGTTCTTC
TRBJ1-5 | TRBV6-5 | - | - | CASGGEDKPQHF | TGTGCCAGCGGTGGTGAGGATAAGCCCCAGCATTTT
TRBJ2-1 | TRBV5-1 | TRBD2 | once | CASSLLVGGAYEQFF | TGCGCCAGCAGCTTGCTCGTCGGGGGGGCATACGAGCAGTTCTTC
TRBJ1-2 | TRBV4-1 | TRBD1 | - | CASSQQGQRTGRGGYTF | TGCGCCAGCAGCCAACAAGGTCAAAGGACAGGCCGGGGAGGCTACACCTTC
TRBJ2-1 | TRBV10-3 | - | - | CASVASYYNEQFF | TGTGCCAGCGTCGCTAGTTACTACAATGAGCAGTTCTTC
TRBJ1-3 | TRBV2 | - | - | CASSQGRYGNTIYF | TGTGCCAGCAGCCAGGGTCGATACGGGAACACCATATATTTT
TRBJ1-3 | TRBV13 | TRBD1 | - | CASSIGQGVSWNTIYF | TGTGCCAGCAGCATCGGACAGGGAGTATCCTGGAACACCATATATTTT
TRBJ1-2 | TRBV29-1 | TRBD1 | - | CSVGTGGNYGYTF | TGCAGCGTTGGAACAGGGGGCAACTATGGCTACACCTTC